This paragraph reports one TCR beta chain. This clonotype was detected ten times or more. Its antigen is currently not known. An end of the junction does not agree with germline; a read error may underlie this. The entry originates in a study of CD8+CD57+ T cells in acquired aplastic anemia (dated by TCRdb to 2016 to 2018). Describing the broader study: DNA extracted from sorted CD4+ and CD8+ cells had a mean of about 3.2 ug, with a range of about 0.19 to 30 ug. For healthy donor samples, the average read count was about 9.8 million for CD4+ cells and 11 million to 14 million for CD8+ cells.

In this study, sorted CD4+ and CD8+ T cells from the blood of healthy subjects and of severe aplastic anemia patients had their TCR repertoires deep-sequenced. Ficoll-Paque density gradient centrifugation was used to isolate peripheral blood mononuclear cells. Before DNA was extracted, CD4+ and CD8+ T cells were sorted using either FACS or magnetic beads. According to the germline V gene, CDR1 reads SNHLY and CDR2 reads FYNNEI. Including the terminal cysteine and phenylalanine, the CDR3 comprises 15 residues. Only the CDR3 DNA is retained, 45 bases long and in frame from the first base. Overall results and qualifications from the work: Although 25 to 30 CD8+ CDR3 sequences were shared by patients and controls, these sequences appeared highly expressed in patients and within the immunodominant clones of patients. Between patients and healthy controls, no significant difference in CD8+ Simpson's diversity was found (P=0.060).

TCR beta VDJ combination and CDR3 sequence profiling used genomic DNA as the template. TCR repertoire sequencing was run on an Illumina HiSeq 2000. The original pipeline was this. TRBV/TRBJ rearrangement plots, CDR3 size and DJ length profiles, and Simpson's diversity index were used to assess repertoires. The immunodominant clone was defined as the most abundant DNA sequence in deep sequencing data. CDR3 amino acid sequences were screened for sharing across subjects and were compared with published repertoires and the VDJdb database. TCRdb trimmed the raw reads at Q25, called clones with MiXCR and kept productive beta chains. Each CDR3 protein appears once, grouped with its most common genes and DNA. Here the V and J calls rest on TCRdb's processing, not on the authors' analysis. The sample table contains fewer than 200,000 distinct CDR3 sequences; only one count was recorded for about three fifths of them. The leading ten clones occupy roughly 44% of the sample.

This chain joins TRBV2 to TRBJ2-2; 7 middle bases align to TRBD1. The sequence was collected from a human donor in good health. Sequencing used sorted CD4+, CD8+, or CD8+CD57+ T cells (not recorded which) from PBMCs. The DNA is TGTGCCGGCAGGCGCACAGGGGAGAACACCGGGGAGCTGTTTTTT. This translates into CAGRRTGENTGELFF.